This TCR beta chain was captured by sequencing in a study of technical replicates of blood from four donors. The CDR3 has 14 residues. Germline V gene lookup returns CDR1 SGHDN and CDR2 FVKESK. V lost 0 bases, J lost 4 bases, and 8 bases lay in between. This clone was seen once. Repertoires were generated with immunoSEQ multiplex PCR, while TCRdb's copy carries only in-frame clones and drops some. The table has 70,000 to 85,000 clones, around 97% seen once. V usage is TRBV14 and J usage is TRBJ2-3, with D hard to call. The receptor was isolated from a human donor in good health. The sequencing input was T cells isolated from PBMCs. CDR3 residues: CASSQEMQADTQYF. The CDR3 bases are TGTGCCAGCAGCCAAGAAATGCAGGCAGATACGCAGTATTTT.